Listed here are 10 T cell receptor beta chains from one sample, sequenced in a study of blood T cell repertoires in COVID-19. Profiling relied on immunoSEQ multiplex PCR, and the TCRdb table lists in-frame clones only, not all of them. The sample shows some 150,000 clones, 75% to 85% of them seen only once. Material for sequencing was peripheral blood. Source of these receptors: an elderly woman with acute or convalescent COVID-19.

The V gene is TRBV28, the J gene TRBJ2-1; 10 nucleotides align to TRBD2. V shed 6 bases, J shed 6 bases, and the junction held 5 bases outside the gene matches. This CDR3 region has 14 residues. CDR1 and CDR2 (germline): MDHEN, SYDVKM. The CDR3 coding sequence is TGTGCCAGCAGCCGGGGGACTAGCGCCAATGAGCAGTTCTTC. This codes for CASSRGTSANEQFF.

The chain is built from TRBV15 and TRBJ2-7, with no clear D. Trimming stripped 5 bases from V and 0 bases from J, with 14 bases between. The CDR3 loop spans 15 amino acids. CDR1 and CDR2 from the germline V gene are LNHNV and YYDKDF (reference sequence). Written as DNA, the CDR3 is TGTGCCACCAGCGCCCTTTGGCCCAGCTCCTACGAGCAGTACTTC. Protein sequence: CATSALWPSSYEQYF.

V usage is TRBV19 and J usage is TRBJ1-1, with TRBD1 matching over 7 bases. There are 12 residues in the CDR3. V shed 3 bases and J 10 bases; nucleotides not matched to a gene: 5. The germline gives CDR1 LNHDA, CDR2 SQIVND (reference sequence). CDR3 amino acids: CASSIETGRAFF. The CDR3 DNA reads as TGTGCCAGTAGTATCGAGACAGGGCGAGCTTTCTTT.

The chain links TRBV6-1 to TRBJ2-7; D perhaps matches TRBD2 (5 bases). The CDR3 covers 14 residues. The germline V gene has CDR1 MNHNS and CDR2 SASEGT. V was trimmed by 2 bases and J by 2 bases, leaving 10 bases between them. CDR3 amino acids: CASSEQSGTYEQYF. The CDR3 bases are TGTGCCAGCAGTGAACAGTCGGGGACCTACGAGCAGTACTTC.

The V call is TRBV19, the J call TRBJ2-3; 12 nucleotides agree with TRBD2. The CDR3 contains 15 residues. After removal of 5 bases from V and 6 bases from J, the junction contained 6 bases not matched to a gene. Germline CDR1 reads LNHDA; CDR2 reads SQIVND (reference sequence). CDR3 sequence reads: CASSLLAGGADTQYF. In DNA, the CDR3 is TGTGCCAGTAGTCTCCTAGCGGGAGGGGCGGATACGCAGTATTTT.

The chain is built from TRBV7-6 and TRBJ2-2; 11 bases are a match to TRBD2. V gave up 3 bases and J gave up 5 bases; unmatched junction bases: 2. Germline CDR1 and CDR2: SGHVS and FNYEAQ. This CDR3 is built from 15 residues. The CDR3 reads CASSLRTSGTGELFF. CDR3 in DNA: TGTGCCAGCAGCTTGCGGACTAGCGGGACCGGGGAGCTGTTTTTT.

This clone was seen a few times. The chain recombines TRBV28 with TRBJ1-2, with D perhaps matching TRBD1 (5 bases). V was cut by 8 bases and J by 7 bases, with 20 bases left in between. The CDR3 covers 14 residues. The germline CDR1 and CDR2 sequences are MDHEN and SYDVKM. The CDR3 DNA follows: TGTGCCAGCCACAGGAGGGCGAGTAAGGTTGGCTACACCTTC. Translating it yields CASHRRASKVGYTF.

The chain links TRBV29-1 to TRBJ2-2; D possibly corresponds to TRBD2 (5 bases). Germline V gives CDR1 SQVTM, CDR2 ANQGSEA. V was cut by 7 bases and J by 1 base, with 10 bases left in between. This CDR3 has 13 residues. CDR3 protein: CSGRAVNTGELFF. DNA of the CDR3: TGCAGCGGCCGAGCGGTGAACACCGGGGAGCTGTTTTTT.

The rearrangement joins TRBV5-4 to TRBJ1-2; 8 bases are a match to TRBD1. CDR1 is SGHNT, CDR2 YYREEE, per germline (reference sequence). With 0 bases clipped from V and 4 bases from J, the junction kept 2 bases outside the gene matches. The CDR3 totals 14 residues. The CDR3 spells CASSLGQGIYGYTF. The CDR3 DNA reads as TGTGCCAGCAGCTTGGGACAGGGGATCTATGGCTACACCTTC.

V gene TRBV5-4 combines with J gene TRBJ1-4, with D maybe TRBD1 (5 bases). Germline CDR1 SGHNT, CDR2 YYREEE (reference sequence). The CDR3 is 15 amino acids. V lost 4 bases and J lost 4, with 14 bases in between. The CDR3 loop is CASSPRQGLNEKLFF. In DNA form, the CDR3 reads TGTGCCAGCAGCCCAAGGCAGGGACTTAATGAAAAACTGTTTTTT.